The clone carrying this T cell receptor beta chain occurred once. The record originates from a study of blood T cell repertoires in COVID-19. About the research overall: In each case, the material was cDNA or gDNA derived from T cells, B-cell-depleted T cells, or PBMCs.

Sequenced by immunoSEQ multiplex PCR; TCRdb stores in-frame clones only, minus some. The sample contains about 36,000 clones, around four fifths of which appear only once. The length of the CDR3 is 15 residues. Trimming at V came to 5 bases and at J to 8 bases, leaving 13 bases not matched to a gene. In germline, CDR1 is LNHDA, CDR2 SQIVND (reference sequence). Source material: peripheral blood. The rearrangement uses TRBV19 and TRBJ1-2; 8 nucleotides agree with TRBD1. The sequence was obtained from a human donor in a cohort sampled during active COVID-19. This CDR3 reads CASSSETQGAQGYTF. The CDR3 coding sequence is TGTGCCAGTAGTTCGGAGACTCAGGGGGCGCAGGGCTACACCTTC.